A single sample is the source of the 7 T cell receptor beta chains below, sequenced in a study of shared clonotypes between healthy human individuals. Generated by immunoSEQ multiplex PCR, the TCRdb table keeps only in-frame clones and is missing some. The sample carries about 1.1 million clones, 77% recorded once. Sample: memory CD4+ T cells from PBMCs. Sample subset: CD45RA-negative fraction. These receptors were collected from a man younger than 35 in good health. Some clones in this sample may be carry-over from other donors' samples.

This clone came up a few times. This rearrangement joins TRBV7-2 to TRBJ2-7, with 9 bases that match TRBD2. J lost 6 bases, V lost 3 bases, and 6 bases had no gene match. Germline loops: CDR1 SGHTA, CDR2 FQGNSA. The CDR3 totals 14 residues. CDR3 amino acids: CASSFALAGFEQYF. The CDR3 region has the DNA TGTGCCAGCAGCTTTGCTCTAGCGGGATTCGAGCAGTACTTC.

The CDR3 nucleotides are TGTGCCAGCAGATTGGGCTTCGTGAGCTCTGGAAACACCATATATTTT. It yields the protein CASRLGFVSSGNTIYF. This chain uses TRBV28 with TRBJ1-3; D gene ambiguous. CDR1 and CDR2 from the germline V gene are MDHEN and SYDVKM. This CDR3 has 16 residues. Trimming left V 6 bases short and J 0 bases short, with 15 bases between.

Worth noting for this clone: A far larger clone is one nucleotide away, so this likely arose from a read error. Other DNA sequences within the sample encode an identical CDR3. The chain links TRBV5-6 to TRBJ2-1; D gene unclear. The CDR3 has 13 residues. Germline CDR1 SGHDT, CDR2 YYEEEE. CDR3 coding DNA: TGTGCCAGCAGCCCCCGGGCATTCAATGAACAGTTCTTC. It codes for CASSPRAFNEQFF.

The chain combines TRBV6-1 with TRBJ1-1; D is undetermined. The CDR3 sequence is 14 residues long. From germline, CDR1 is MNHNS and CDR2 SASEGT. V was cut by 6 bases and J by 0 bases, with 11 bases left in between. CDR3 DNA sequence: TGTGCCAGCAGCAGAGGACGGTTGAACACTGAAGCTTTCTTT. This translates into CASSRGRLNTEAFF.

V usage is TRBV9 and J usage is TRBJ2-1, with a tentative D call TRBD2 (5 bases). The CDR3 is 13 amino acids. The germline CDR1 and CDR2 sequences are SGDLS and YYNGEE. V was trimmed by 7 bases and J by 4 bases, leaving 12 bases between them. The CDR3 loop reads CASGGLEYNEQFF. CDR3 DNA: TGTGCCAGCGGCGGGCTAGAGTACAATGAGCAGTTCTTC.

This CDR3 reads CASSERGGGEKLFF. The CDR3 coding sequence is TGCGCCAGCAGCGAAAGGGGAGGTGGTGAAAAACTGTTTTTT. This sequence joins TRBV5-1 and TRBJ1-4, with D tentatively TRBD1 (5 bases). Trimming removed 4 bases at V and 7 bases at J, with 14 bases between. The CDR3 runs 14 residues. Germline V gene lookup returns CDR1 SGHRS and CDR2 YFSETQ. Combining the CDR3 with reference TRBV5-1 and TRBJ1-4 gives the whole variable domain KAGVTQTPRYLIKTRGQQVTLSCSPISGHRSVSWYQQTPGQGLQFLFEYFSETQRNKGNFPGRFSGRQFSNSRSEMNVSTLELGDSALYLCASSERGGGEKLFFGSGTQLSVL.

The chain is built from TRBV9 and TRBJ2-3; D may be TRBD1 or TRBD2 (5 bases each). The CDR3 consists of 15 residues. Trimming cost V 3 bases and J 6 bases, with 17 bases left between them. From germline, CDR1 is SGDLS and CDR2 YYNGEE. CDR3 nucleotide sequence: TGTGCCAGCAGCGCAGGGACCTCCCCCGGCGATACGCAGTATTTT. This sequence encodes CASSAGTSPGDTQYF. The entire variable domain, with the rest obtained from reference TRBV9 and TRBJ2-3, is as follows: DSGVTQTPKHLITATGQRVTLRCSPRSGDLSVYWYQQSLDQGLQFLIQYYNGEERAKGNILERFSAQQFPDLHSELNLSSLELGDSALYFCASSAGTSPGDTQYFGPGTRLTVL.